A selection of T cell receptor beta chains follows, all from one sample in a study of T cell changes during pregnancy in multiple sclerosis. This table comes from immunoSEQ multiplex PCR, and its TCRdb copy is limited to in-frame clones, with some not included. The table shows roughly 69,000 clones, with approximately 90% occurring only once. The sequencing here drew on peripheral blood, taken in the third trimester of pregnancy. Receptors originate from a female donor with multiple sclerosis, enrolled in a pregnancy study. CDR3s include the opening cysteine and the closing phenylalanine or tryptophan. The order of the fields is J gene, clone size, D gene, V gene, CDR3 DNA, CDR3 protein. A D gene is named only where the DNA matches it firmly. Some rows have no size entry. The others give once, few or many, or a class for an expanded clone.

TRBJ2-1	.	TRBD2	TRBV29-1	TGCAGCGTTGAAGGGACTAGCGGGGGGTTTAATGAGCAGTTCTTC	CSVEGTSGGFNEQFF
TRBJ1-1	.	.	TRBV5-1	TGCGCCAGCAGCTCGTCTACCATGAACACTGAAGCTTTCTTT	CASSSSTMNTEAFF
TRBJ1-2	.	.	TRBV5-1	TGCGCCAGCAGCTTGGAGCAGGCGACCTCGAACTACTATGGCTACACCTTC	CASSLEQATSNYYGYTF
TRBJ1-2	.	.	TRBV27	TGTGCCAGCAGTTTTGGTTGGAGCTATGGCTACACCTTC	CASSFGWSYGYTF
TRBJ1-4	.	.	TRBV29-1	TGCAGCGTTGAAGATGGGGCCTCTAGTGAAAAACTGTTTTTT	CSVEDGASSEKLFF
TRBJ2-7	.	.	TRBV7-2	TGTGCCAGCAGCTTAGGCAGCTACGAGCAGTACTTC	CASSLGSYEQYF
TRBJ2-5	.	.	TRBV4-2	TGTGCCAGCAGCCAAGATTCGACGGGGGTCCAAGAGACCCAGTACTTC	CASSQDSTGVQETQYF
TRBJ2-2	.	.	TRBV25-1	TGTGCCAGCAGTGACCTCACAGGTACCCACACCGGGGAGCTGTTTTTT	CASSDLTGTHTGELFF
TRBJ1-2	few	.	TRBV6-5	TGTGCCAGCAGTTACGACTTGCGGGGGGCGCTTGGCTACACCTTC	CASSYDLRGALGYTF
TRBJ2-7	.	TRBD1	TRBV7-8	TGTGCCAGCAGCTTAGGGGACAGGGGGACAACCTACGAGCAGTACTTC	CASSLGDRGTTYEQYF
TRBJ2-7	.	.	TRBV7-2	TGTGCCAGCAGCTTAGAGGCGGGGGCAAGCTACGAGCAGTACTTC	CASSLEAGASYEQYF
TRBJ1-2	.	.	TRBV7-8	TGTGCCAGCAGCTTAAACGGGAACGAGCTTGGCTACACCTTC	CASSLNGNELGYTF
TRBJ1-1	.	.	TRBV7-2	TGTGCCAGCAGCTTAAGTAGCCGGTACACTGAAGCTTTCTTT	CASSLSSRYTEAFF
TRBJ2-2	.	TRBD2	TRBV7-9	TGTGCCAGCAGCTTATACGGACTAGCAACCTGGAGCACCGGGGAGCTGTTTTTT	CASSLYGLATWSTGELFF
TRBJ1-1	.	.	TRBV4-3	TGCGCCAGCAGCCAAGAGGGCAGGGGCTACCTTCGGGCTTTCTTT	CASSQEGRGYLRAFF
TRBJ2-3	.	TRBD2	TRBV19	TGTGCCTGTGGACTAGCGGGGGAGGGCACAGATACGCAGTATTTT	CACGLAGEGTDTQYF
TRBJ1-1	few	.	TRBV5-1	TGCGCCAGCAGCTTCGGGAGGGGCGCTGAGTCTGAAGCTTTCTTT	CASSFGRGAESEAFF
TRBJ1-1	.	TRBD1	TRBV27	TGTGCCAGCAGTAGACTTGGGACAGTGAGTTTGAACACTGAAGCTTTCTTT	CASSRLGTVSLNTEAFF
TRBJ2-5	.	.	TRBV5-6	TGTGCCAGCAGCCGCTCCCTTGAAAGGGGTTGGATAGAGACCCAGTACTTC	CASSRSLERGWIETQYF
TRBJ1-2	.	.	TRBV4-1	TGCGCCAGCAGCCCAAGACAGGCCTCGGATGGCTACACCTTC	CASSPRQASDGYTF
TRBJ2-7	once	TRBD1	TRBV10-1	TGCGCCAGCAGTAGCATGGACAGGGGGTACGAGCAGTACTTC	CASSSMDRGYEQYF
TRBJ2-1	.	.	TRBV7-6	TGTGCCAGCAGCTGGGCCGGTGAGCAGTTCTTC	CASSWAGEQFF
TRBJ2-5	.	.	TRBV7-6	TGTGCCAGCAGCTTAGCGGGGGACGGGGGAACCCAGTACTTC	CASSLAGDGGTQYF
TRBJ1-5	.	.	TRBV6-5	TGTGCCAGCAGTTCCTACAGCAATCAGCCCCAGCATTTT	CASSSYSNQPQHF
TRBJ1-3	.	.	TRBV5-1	TGCGCCAGCAGCTTGGTTCCGGGGAGGATTTCTGGAAACACCATATATTTT	CASSLVPGRISGNTIYF
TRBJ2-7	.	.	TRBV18	TGTGCCAGCTCAGCGGACAGCCGGGAGCAGTACTTC	CASSADSREQYF
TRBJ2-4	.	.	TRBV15	TGTGCCACCAGCAGAGGCGATACCAAAAACATTCAGTACTTC	CATSRGDTKNIQYF
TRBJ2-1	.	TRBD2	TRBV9	TGTGCCAGCAGCGTAGAAGAGAGGGAGGGGTTTACAATAGAGCAGTTCTTC	CASSVEEREGFTIEQFF
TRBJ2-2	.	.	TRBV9	TGTGCCAGCAGCGTTATAGGGGGTAGCGGGGAGCTGTTTTTT	CASSVIGGSGELFF